This T cell receptor (beta chain) was sequenced in a study of blood T cell repertoires in COVID-19. Before they entered the study, exposed participants had met a COVID-19 case within 2 weeks. The CDR3 spans 14 residues. Trimming left V 2 bases short and J 6 bases short, with 11 bases between. From germline, CDR1 is SGHRS and CDR2 YFSETQ. A remark on this clone: The sample has other DNA sequences that encode this CDR3 too.

Some clones are missing from TCRdb's copy, which holds only in-frame ones; the method was immunoSEQ multiplex PCR. The repertoire holds about 210,000 clones, with less than 90% as singletons. What was sequenced was PBMCs or T cells enriched from blood (not recorded which). The source of this sequence is a woman aged 25 to 39 who had been exposed to COVID-19. V gene TRBV5-1 combines with J gene TRBJ1-4; D possibly corresponds to TRBD1 (5 bases). CDR3 loop: CASSFGGGDEKLFF. The CDR3 region has the DNA TGCGCCAGCAGCTTTGGCGGGGGGGATGAAAAACTGTTTTTT.